The clone carrying this T cell receptor (beta chain) was found many times. The CDR3 length is 15 residues. Germline loops: CDR1 LNHDA, CDR2 SQIVND (reference sequence). V lost 2 bases and J lost 5; bases outside the gene matches: 8. The template used for profiling TCR beta VDJ and CDR3 was genomic DNA. TCRdb re-analysed the reads in MiXCR, keeping a single row per CDR3 protein. The data contain around 200,000 distinct CDR3 sequences, approximately 49% of them seen just once; the ten biggest clones take up about 17%. The data were taken from a study of CD8+CD57+ T cells in acquired aplastic anemia. The sample comprised sorted CD4+, CD8+, or CD8+CD57+ T cells (not recorded which) from PBMCs. This clonotype was obtained from a human donor in good health, serving as a control. The chain employs TRBV19 and TRBJ1-1; TRBD1 matches 7 bases. The CDR3 loop reads CASSITSGGRTEAFF. CDR3 DNA sequence: TGTGCCAGTAGTATAACATCAGGGGGGCGTACTGAAGCTTTCTTT. The variable domain in full, completed from reference TRBV19 and TRBJ1-1, reads DGGITQSPKYLFRKEGQNVTLSCEQNLNHDAMYWYRQDPGQGLRLIYYSQIVNDFQKGDIAEGYSVSREKKESFPLTVTSAQKNPTAFYLCASSITSGGRTEAFFGQGTRLTVV.